The table lists the clone carrying this T cell receptor (beta chain) with a few counts. The antigen remains unidentified. The sample originates from a study of cytomegalovirus exposure and HLA in healthy donors. Broader study findings: Evidence from a later analysis indicated that most CMV-associated TCR beta chains looked HLA-restricted.

The PCR used 60 Vbeta and 13 Jbeta primers. Data came from immunoSEQ multiplex PCR; TCRdb stores just in-frame clones and leaves some out. This table holds 180,000 or so clones, about 77% found once. The germline gives CDR1 SGHVS, CDR2 FQNEAQ. Trimming stripped 1 base from V and 2 bases from J, with 8 bases between. The CDR3 runs 14 residues. The V and J genes are TRBV7-8 and TRBJ2-5; D is unclear. Sequenced: PBMCs. This TCR was recovered from a woman younger than 45 in good health and CMV-seropositive. CDR3 sequence: CASSLGSAQETQYF. For the CDR3, the DNA is TGTGCCAGCAGCTTAGGTTCCGCGCAAGAGACCCAGTACTTC.